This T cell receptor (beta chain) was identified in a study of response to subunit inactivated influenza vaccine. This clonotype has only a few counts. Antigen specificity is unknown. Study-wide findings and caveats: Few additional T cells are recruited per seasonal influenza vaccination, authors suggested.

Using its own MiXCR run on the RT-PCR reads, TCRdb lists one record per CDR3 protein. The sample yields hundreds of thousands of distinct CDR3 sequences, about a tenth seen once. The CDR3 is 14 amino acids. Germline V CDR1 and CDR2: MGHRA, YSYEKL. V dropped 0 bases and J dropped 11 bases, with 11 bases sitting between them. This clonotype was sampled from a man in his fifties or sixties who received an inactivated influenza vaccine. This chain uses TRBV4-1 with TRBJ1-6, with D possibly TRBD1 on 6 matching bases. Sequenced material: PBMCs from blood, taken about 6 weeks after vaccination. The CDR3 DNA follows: TGCGCCAGCAGCCAAGATTGGGGGGGGCCACCCCTCCACTTT. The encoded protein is CASSQDWGGPPLHF.